Here is one T cell receptor (beta chain) with its context. Its antigen remains unknown. The data stem from a study of molecular identifiers for immune sequencing clone quantification. Germline-derived CDR1 and CDR2 are GTSNPN and SVGIG (reference sequence). This CDR3 is built from 13 residues. Trimming cost V 1 base and J 6 bases, with 9 bases left between them. Based on a CD8+CD4-CCR7+CD45RA+ profile, naive CD8 T cells were sorted. TCRdb fed the PCR reads into MiXCR, producing one record per CDR3 protein. The table shows 600,000 to 650,000 distinct CDR3 sequences, with about 20% occurring only once. The study, taken as a whole, reports: Clones exceeding 20 RNA copies carried over 99% of effector molecules but under 1% of naive-cell molecules. Researchers reportedly could pick up spiked Jurkat TCR RNA from one cell mixed into approximately 1 million naive cells.

The sequenced material came from naive CD8+ T cells from blood, with Jurkat cell RNA spiked in. Subset noted: FACS-sorted CD8+CD4-CCR7+CD45RA+ naive T cells. The receptor was derived from a human donor in good health. Some libraries in this study had Jurkat cell RNA spiked in. This chain uses TRBV30 with TRBJ2-2; tentative D call: TRBD1 (6 bases). The CDR3 DNA follows: TGTGCCTGGAGTGACAGGGTTGCCGGGGAGCTGTTTTTT. Protein: CAWSDRVAGELFF. Looking up the rest from reference TRBV30 and TRBJ2-2 gives the full variable domain: SQTIHQWPATLVQPVGSPLSLECTVEGTSNPNLYWYRQAAGRGLQLLFYSVGIGQISSEVPQNLSASRPQDRQFILSSKKLLLSDSGFYLCAWSDRVAGELFFGEGSRLTVL.